A selection of T cell receptor beta chains follows, all from one sample in a study of breast tumors, draining lymph nodes, adjacent tissues. MiXCR, applied by TCRdb to the multiplex PCR reads, yields one record per CDR3 protein. The table has 150,000 to 200,000 distinct CDR3 sequences, roughly a third seen once. The specimen was axillary lymph node tissue. The receptors were sampled from a female donor with breast cancer. Some clones in this sample may be carry-over from other donors' samples. The CDR3 runs from the conserved cysteine through the conserved F or W. The D gene is left open where the match is weak. Clone sizes are given selectively: once, few, many, or a class where the clone is expanded.

CDR3aa	CDR3nt	abundance	v_gene	j_gene	d_gene
CASSVASSGGTGELFF	TGTGCCAGCAGCGTAGCCTCCAGCGGGGGTACCGGGGAGCTGTTTTTT	many	TRBV9	TRBJ2-2	TRBD2
CASSTILQGYEQYF	TGTGCCAGCAGCACCATATTACAGGGGTACGAGCAGTACTTC	many	TRBV7-2	TRBJ2-7	TRBD1
CAISDLGASGGDTQYF	TGTGCCATCAGTGATCTGGGGGCTAGCGGGGGTGATACGCAGTATTTT	many	TRBV10-3	TRBJ2-3	TRBD2
CASSLTGGSSSGQYF	-	many	TRBV6-5	TRBJ2-5	-
CSAVEASGATDTQYF	TGCAGTGCCGTTGAGGCGAGCGGGGCCACAGATACGCAGTATTTT	-	TRBV20-1	TRBJ2-3	TRBD2
CASTPDREDTEAFF	TGTGCCAGCACCCCGGACAGGGAAGACACTGAAGCTTTCTTT	few	TRBV5-8	TRBJ1-1	TRBD1
CASSQEGTGAIYNEQFF	TGCGCCAGCAGCCAAGAGGGGACAGGGGCTATCTACAATGAGCAGTTCTTC	many	TRBV4-1	TRBJ2-1	TRBD1
CASTSPPGNTIYF	TGTGCCAGTACGTCCCCCCCTGGAAACACCATATATTTT	-	TRBV2	TRBJ1-3	-
CASRRGTEAFF	TGCGCCAGTAGGAGAGGCACTGAAGCTTTCTTT	many	TRBV4-3	TRBJ1-1	-
CASSHGGGDLHF	TGCGCCAGCAGCCATGGTGGGGGGGACCTCCACTTT	-	TRBV4-3	TRBJ1-6	-
CASSPADFNRGAPEQYF	TGTGCCAGCAGTCCCGCGGACTTCAACCGAGGGGCCCCCGAGCAGTACTTC	-	TRBV28	TRBJ2-7	-
CASSEGTGAYGYTF	TGTGCCAGCAGTGAAGGGACAGGGGCCTATGGCTACACCTTC	many	TRBV2	TRBJ1-2	TRBD1
CASSSDFTDTQYF	TGTGCCAGCAGCTCGGACTTTACAGATACGCAGTATTTT	many	TRBV7-3	TRBJ2-3	-
CASSPDGTRAFF	TGTGCCAGCAGTCCGGACGGTACTCGAGCTTTCTTT	few	TRBV11-3	TRBJ1-1	-
CATSRDRTSNQPQHF	TGTGCCACCAGCAGAGATCGAACCTCCAATCAGCCCCAGCATTTT	many	TRBV15	TRBJ1-5	-